What follows is one TCR beta chain and its context. Which antigen it targets is not known. Base qualities were left out, and no much larger clone turns up one base away. Systemically healthy Caucasian individuals from Russia, some 36 in total and aged about 6 to 100 years, were included as donors. Ten milliliters of peripheral blood were collected from each donor into EDTA-treated Vacutainer tubes. Ficoll-Paque density-gradient centrifugation was used to isolate PBMCs, with at least 6 million per sample. Total RNA was extracted from PBMCs with Trizol reagent, with at least 5.5 micrograms obtained per sample. The percentages of naive CD45RAhigh/CD27high T cells were determined by flow cytometry on a PBMC aliquot from every donor. The record originates from a study of blood T cells in healthy people across ages (dated by TCRdb to 2015 to 2017). For the wider study: In model experiments, template switching captured about one uniquely barcoded TCR beta cDNA molecule for every two T cells. To avoid experimental bias, donors of different ages were distributed randomly across sequencing lanes. To track age-related changes in TCR beta repertoire diversity, the study relied on deep sequencing normalized with unique cDNA molecular identifiers. For two donors (one aged 18 to 30 and one aged 80 or older), the study analyzed two additional independent replicas of 1 million unique cDNA reads from the same blood draw. The donors were divided into four age groups: young (average around 17 years), middle-aged (over 35), aged (under 70) and long-lived (around 87).

Points the paper makes about the study in general: Donor CMV infection status was unknown, potentially confounding age-related changes in expanded clonotypes. Because profiling used bulk unsorted PBMCs, naive and antigen-experienced compartments could not be compared conclusively. A strong correlation was found between observed TCR beta diversity and the percentage of naive T cells measured by flow cytometry. As age increased, observed TCR beta diversity per million T cells dropped in a roughly linear way, and a significant reduction was already evident by age around 41. Compared with the aged group, more naive CD4+ T cells, fewer expanded clones and increased TCR diversity were shown by the long-lived group, suggesting age selection. Total diversity estimates from one million sequenced T cells were considered lower bounds and underestimates.

Measured from the cysteine to the phenylalanine, the CDR3 is 15 residues long. Just CDR3 DNA is preserved here, 45 bases in frame from base 1. Germline trimming amounts to 4 bases on V and 3 bases on J, with 8 as the count of junction bases outside the gene matches. CDR1 and CDR2 are read off the germline V gene as MGHRA and YSYEKL. Preparation of the library involved 5' RACE. Sequencer: Illumina HiSeq 2500. A second about 7 to 12 cycle PCR used a sample-barcoded 5' primer and a J-beta primer mix. A template-switch 5' adaptor carrying 12 random nucleotides introduced a unique molecular identifier onto each TCR beta cDNA molecule. Each sample yielded at least 3 million CDR3-containing paired-end reads. The Mint cDNA synthesis kit, primed by a TRBC-specific oligonucleotide, was used to synthesize first-strand cDNA from all RNA. All cDNA was treated with uracil-DNA glycosylase and then went through a first 18-cycle PCR with the universal primers M1SS and BC2_uni_R. The paper's data handling went like this. Each sample was normalized by randomly selecting 1 million high-quality reads, each carrying a distinct molecular identifier. Reads sharing molecular identifiers were discarded rather than binned into consensus sequences. MiTCR, run with a Q25 quality threshold and the strictest error-elimination algorithm, handled CDR3 identification, clonotype clustering and error correction. A nonparametric unseen species model using Euler transformation provided a lower-bound estimate of total TCR beta diversity. TCRdb itself trimmed the public reads at Q25 with fastp, ran MiXCR and retained productive beta chains. Every distinct CDR3 protein forms one entry, paired with its most common genes and DNA. TCRdb, rather than the study authors, made the V and J calls. Across this sample there are roughly 1.5 million distinct CDR3 sequences, with approximately 43% seen only once. The ten largest clonotypes hold about 4% of the sample.

The rearrangement combines TRBV4-1 with TRBJ1-2, with TRBD1 matching 7 junction bases. This clonotype was sampled from a woman between 18 and 30 years old in good health. The sequencing input was blood. The DNA is TGCGCCAGCAGCCGAGGGACAGCCGGGTACTATGGCTACACCTTC. The translation is CASSRGTAGYYGYTF.